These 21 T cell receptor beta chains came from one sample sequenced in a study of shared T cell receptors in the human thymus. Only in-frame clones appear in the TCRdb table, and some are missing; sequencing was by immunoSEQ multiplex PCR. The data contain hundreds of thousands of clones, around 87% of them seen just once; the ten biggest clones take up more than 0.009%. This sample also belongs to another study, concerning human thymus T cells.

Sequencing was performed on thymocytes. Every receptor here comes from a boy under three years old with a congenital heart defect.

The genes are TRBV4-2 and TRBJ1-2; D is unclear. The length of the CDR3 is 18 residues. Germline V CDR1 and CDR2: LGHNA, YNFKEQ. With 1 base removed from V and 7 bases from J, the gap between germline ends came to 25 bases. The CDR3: CASSQVGNDLGEGSGYTF. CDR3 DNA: TGTGCCAGCAGCCAAGTGGGGAACGACCTCGGGGAAGGAAGTGGCTACACCTTC.

Written as DNA, the CDR3 is TGCAGCGTTGAATCTGGAGCGGTGGAGAATGAGCAGTTCTTC. Protein sequence: CSVESGAVENEQFF. This sequence joins TRBV29-1 and TRBJ2-1, with D maybe TRBD2 (5 bases). The CDR3 loop spans 14 amino acids. Germline V gives CDR1 SQVTM, CDR2 ANQGSEA. The germline V and J ends were trimmed by 2 bases and 7 bases, with 15 bases remaining between them.

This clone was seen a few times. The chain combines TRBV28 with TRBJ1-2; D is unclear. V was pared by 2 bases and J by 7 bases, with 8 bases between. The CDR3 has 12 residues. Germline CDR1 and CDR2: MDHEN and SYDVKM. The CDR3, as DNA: TGTGCCAGCAGTTTAAGCCCGAGTGGCTACACCTTC. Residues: CASSLSPSGYTF.

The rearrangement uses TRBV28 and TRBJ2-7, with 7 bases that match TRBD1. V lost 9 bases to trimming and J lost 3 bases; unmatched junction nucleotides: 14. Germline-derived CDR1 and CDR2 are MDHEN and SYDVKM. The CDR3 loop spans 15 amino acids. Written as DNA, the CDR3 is TGTGCCAGTGGAAACAGGGGCCCCTGGGGCTACGAGCAGTACTTC. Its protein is CASGNRGPWGYEQYF.

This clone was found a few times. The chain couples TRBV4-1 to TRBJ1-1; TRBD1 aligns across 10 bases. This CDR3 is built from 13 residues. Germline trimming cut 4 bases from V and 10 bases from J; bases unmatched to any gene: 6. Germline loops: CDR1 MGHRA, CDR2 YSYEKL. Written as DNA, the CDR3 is TGCGCCAGCAGCCTGGGACAGGGGATCAGAGCTTTCTTT. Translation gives CASSLGQGIRAFF.

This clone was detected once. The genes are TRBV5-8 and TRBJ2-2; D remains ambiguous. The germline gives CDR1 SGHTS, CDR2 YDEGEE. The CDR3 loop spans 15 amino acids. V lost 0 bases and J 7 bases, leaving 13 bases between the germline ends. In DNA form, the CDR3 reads TGTGCCAGCAGCTTGGCCGTCACTCCCCGCGGGGAGCTGTTTTTT. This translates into CASSLAVTPRGELFF.

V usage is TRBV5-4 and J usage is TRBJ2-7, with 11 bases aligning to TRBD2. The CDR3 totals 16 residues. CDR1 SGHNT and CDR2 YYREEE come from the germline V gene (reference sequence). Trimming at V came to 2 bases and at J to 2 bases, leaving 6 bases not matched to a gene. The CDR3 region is CASSFYTSGRTYEQYF. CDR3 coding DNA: TGTGCCAGCAGCTTCTATACTAGCGGGAGAACCTACGAGCAGTACTTC.

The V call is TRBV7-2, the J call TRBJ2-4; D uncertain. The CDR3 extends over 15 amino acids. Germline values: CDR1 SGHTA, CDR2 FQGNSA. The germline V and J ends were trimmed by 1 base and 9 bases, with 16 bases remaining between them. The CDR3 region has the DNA TGTGCCAGCAGCTTAGTTTGCCAGGTGGGCCGCATTCAGTACTTC. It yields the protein CASSLVCQVGRIQYF. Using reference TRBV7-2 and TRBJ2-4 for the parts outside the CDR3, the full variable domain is GAGVSQSPSNKVTEKGKDVELRCDPISGHTALYWYRQSLGQGLEFLIYFQGNSAPDKSGLPSDRFSAERTGGSVSTLTIQRTQQEDSAVYLCASSLVCQVGRIQYFGAGTRLSVL.

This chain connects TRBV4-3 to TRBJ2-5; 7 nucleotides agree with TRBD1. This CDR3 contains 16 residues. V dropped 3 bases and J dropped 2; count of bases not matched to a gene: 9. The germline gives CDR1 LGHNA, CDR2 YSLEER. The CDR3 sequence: CASSHCRQGRQETQYF. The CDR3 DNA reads TGCGCCAGCAGCCACTGTCGACAGGGAAGGCAAGAGACCCAGTACTTC.

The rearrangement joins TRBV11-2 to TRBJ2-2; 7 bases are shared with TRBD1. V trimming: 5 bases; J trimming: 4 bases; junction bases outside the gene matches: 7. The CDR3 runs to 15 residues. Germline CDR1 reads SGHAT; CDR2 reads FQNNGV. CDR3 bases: TGTGCCAGCAGCACGACTACAGGGGTCACCGGGGAGCTGTTTTTT. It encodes CASSTTTGVTGELFF.

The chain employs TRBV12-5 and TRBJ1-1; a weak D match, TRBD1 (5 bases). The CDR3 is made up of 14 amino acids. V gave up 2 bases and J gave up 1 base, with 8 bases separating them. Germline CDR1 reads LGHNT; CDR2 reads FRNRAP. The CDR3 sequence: CASGLTGENTEAFF. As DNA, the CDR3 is TGTGCTAGTGGTTTGACGGGGGAGAACACTGAAGCTTTCTTT.

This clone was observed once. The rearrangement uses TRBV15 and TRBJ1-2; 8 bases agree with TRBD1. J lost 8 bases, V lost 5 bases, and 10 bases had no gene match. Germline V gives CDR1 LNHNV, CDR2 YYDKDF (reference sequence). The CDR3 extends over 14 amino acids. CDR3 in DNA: TGTGCCACCAGCGAAACCGGGACAGGAGGCGGCTACACCTTC. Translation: CATSETGTGGGYTF.

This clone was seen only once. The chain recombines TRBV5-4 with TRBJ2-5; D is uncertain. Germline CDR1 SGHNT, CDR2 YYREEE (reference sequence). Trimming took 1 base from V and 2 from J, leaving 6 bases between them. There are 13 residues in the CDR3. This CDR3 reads CASSLYSQETQYF. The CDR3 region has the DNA TGTGCCAGCAGCTTGTACAGTCAAGAGACCCAGTACTTC.

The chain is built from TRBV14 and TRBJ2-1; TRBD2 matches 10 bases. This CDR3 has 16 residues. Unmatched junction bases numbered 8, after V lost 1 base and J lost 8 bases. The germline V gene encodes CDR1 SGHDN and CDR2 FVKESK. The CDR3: CASSQGASGRTDEQFF. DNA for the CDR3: TGTGCCAGCAGCCAAGGCGCTAGCGGGAGAACCGATGAGCAGTTCTTC.

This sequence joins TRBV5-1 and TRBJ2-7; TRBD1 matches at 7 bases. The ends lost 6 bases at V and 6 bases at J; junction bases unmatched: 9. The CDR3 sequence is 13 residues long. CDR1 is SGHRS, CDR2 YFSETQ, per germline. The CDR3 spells CASTRHRGREQYF. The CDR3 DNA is TGCGCCAGCACAAGGCACAGGGGTCGCGAGCAGTACTTC.

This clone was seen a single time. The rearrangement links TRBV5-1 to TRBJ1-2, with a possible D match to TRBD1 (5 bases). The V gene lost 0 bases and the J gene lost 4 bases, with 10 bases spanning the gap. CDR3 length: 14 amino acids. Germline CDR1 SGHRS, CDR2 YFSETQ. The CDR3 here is CASSLGGVGYGYTF. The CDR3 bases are TGCGCCAGCAGCTTGGGGGGCGTGGGCTATGGCTACACCTTC.

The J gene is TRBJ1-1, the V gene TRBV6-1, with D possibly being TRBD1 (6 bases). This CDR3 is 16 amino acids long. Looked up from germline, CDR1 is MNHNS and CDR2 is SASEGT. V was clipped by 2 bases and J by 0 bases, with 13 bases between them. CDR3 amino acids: CASSERGGLMNTEAFF. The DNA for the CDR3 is TGTGCCAGCAGTGAACGCGGGGGGCTCATGAACACTGAAGCTTTCTTT.

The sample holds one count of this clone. Here the CDR3 reads CASSPRAPGGSGNTIYF. CDR3 DNA: TGTGCCAGCAGTCCGAGGGCGCCCGGGGGCTCTGGAAACACCATATATTTT. The chain recombines TRBV27 with TRBJ1-3, with TRBD1 as a possible D gene (5 bases). CDR1 and CDR2 from the germline V gene are MNHEY and SMNVEV (reference sequence). The CDR3 is 17 amino acids. V lost 5 bases to trimming and J lost 0 bases, with 17 bases between them.

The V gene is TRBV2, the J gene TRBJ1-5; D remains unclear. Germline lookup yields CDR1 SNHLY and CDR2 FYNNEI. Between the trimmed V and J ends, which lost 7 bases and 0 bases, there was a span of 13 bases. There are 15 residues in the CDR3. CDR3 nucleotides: TGTGCCAGCACTCAGGCACGGGATAGCAATCAGCCCCAGCATTTT. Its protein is CASTQARDSNQPQHF.

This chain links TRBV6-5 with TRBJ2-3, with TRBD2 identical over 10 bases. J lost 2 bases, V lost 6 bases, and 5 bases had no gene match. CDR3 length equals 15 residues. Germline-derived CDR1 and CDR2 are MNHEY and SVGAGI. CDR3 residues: CASRPSGSFTDTQYF. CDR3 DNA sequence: TGTGCCAGCAGACCTAGCGGGAGTTTCACAGATACGCAGTATTTT.

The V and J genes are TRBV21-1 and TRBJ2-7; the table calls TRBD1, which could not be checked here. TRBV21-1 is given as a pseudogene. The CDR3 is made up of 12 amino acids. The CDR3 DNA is TGTGCCAGCAGCAAACCACAATGGGAGCAGTACTTC. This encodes CASSKPQWEQYF.